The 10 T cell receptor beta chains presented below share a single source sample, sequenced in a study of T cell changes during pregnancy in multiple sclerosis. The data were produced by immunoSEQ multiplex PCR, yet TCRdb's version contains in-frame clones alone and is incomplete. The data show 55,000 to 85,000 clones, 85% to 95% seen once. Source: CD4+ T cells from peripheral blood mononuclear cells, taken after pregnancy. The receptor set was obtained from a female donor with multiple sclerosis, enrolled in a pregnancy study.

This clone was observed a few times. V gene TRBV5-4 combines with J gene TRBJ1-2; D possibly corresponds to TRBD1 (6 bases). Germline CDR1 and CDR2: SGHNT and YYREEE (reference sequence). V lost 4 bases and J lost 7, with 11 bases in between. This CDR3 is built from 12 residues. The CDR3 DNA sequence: TGTGCCAGCAGCCCGAGGGGGGGTGGCTACACCTTC. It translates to CASSPRGGGYTF. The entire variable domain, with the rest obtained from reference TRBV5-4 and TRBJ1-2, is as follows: ETGVTQSPTHLIKTRGQQVTLRCSSQSGHNTVSWYQQALGQGPQFIFQYYREEENGRGNFPPRFSGLQFPNYSSELNVNALELDDSALYLCASSPRGGGYTFGSGTRLTVV.

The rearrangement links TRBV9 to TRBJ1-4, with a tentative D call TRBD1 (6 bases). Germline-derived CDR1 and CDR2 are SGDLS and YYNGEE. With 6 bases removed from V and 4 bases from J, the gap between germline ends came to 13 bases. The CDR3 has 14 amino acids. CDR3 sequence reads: CASTKTGSNEKLFF. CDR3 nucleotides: TGTGCCAGCACCAAAACAGGGAGTAATGAAAAACTGTTTTTT. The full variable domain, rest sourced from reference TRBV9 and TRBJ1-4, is DSGVTQTPKHLITATGQRVTLRCSPRSGDLSVYWYQQSLDQGLQFLIQYYNGEERAKGNILERFSAQQFPDLHSELNLSSLELGDSALYFCASTKTGSNEKLFFGSGTQLSVL.

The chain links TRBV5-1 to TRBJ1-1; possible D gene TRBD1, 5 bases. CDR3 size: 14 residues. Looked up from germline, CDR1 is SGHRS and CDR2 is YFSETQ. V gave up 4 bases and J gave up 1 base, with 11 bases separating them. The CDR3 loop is CASSVLTGNTEAFF. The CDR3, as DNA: TGCGCCAGCAGCGTATTAACAGGGAACACTGAAGCTTTCTTT.

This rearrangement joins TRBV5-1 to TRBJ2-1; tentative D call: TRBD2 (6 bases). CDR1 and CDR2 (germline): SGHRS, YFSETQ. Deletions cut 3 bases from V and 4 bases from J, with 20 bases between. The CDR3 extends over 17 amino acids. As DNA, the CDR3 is TGCGCCAGCAGCTGGGGGGTCCCTAGCGCTATGTACAATGAGCAGTTCTTC. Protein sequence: CASSWGVPSAMYNEQFF. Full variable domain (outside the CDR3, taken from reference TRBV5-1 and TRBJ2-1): KAGVTQTPRYLIKTRGQQVTLSCSPISGHRSVSWYQQTPGQGLQFLFEYFSETQRNKGNFPGRFSGRQFSNSRSEMNVSTLELGDSALYLCASSWGVPSAMYNEQFFGPGTRLTVL.

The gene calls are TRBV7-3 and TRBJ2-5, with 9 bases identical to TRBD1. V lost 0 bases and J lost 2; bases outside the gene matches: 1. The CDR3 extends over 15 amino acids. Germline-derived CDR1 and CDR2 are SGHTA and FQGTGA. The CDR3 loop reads CASSLTGTGQETQYF. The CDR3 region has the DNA TGTGCCAGCAGCTTAACCGGGACAGGGCAAGAGACCCAGTACTTC. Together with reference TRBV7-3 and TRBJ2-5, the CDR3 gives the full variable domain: GAGVSQTPSNKVTEKGKYVELRCDPISGHTALYWYRQSLGQGPEFLIYFQGTGAADDSGLPNDRFFAVRPEGSVSTLKIQRTERGDSAVYLCASSLTGTGQETQYFGPGTRLLVL.

CDR3 coding DNA: TGTGCCTGGACAGGGGCTGGAGATACGCAGTATTTT. Encoded protein: CAWTGAGDTQYF. V and J are TRBV30 and TRBJ2-3, with a weak D call TRBD1 (6 bases). The CDR3 runs to 12 residues. Trimming pared 4 bases from V and 5 bases from J, leaving 10 bases between. CDR1 and CDR2 from the germline V gene are GTSNPN and SVGIG (reference sequence).

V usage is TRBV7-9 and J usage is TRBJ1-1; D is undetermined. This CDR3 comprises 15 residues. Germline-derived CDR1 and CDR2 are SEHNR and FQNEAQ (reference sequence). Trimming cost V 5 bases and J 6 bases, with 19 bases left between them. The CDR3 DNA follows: TGTGCCAGCAGCCCCCGGACTCTTCTGGGCGCTGAAGCTTTCTTT. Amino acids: CASSPRTLLGAEAFF. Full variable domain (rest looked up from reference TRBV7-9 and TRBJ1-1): DTGVSQNPRHKITKRGQNVTFRCDPISEHNRLYWYRQTLGQGPEFLTYFQNEAQLEKSRLLSDRFSAERPKGSFSTLEIQRTEQGDSAMYLCASSPRTLLGAEAFFGQGTRLTVV.

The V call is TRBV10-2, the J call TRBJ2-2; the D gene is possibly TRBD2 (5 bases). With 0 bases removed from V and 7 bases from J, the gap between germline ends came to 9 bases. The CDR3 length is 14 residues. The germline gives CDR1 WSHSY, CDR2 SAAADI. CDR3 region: CASSESRAGGELFF. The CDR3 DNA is TGCGCCAGCAGTGAGTCGCGGGCTGGCGGGGAGCTGTTTTTT.

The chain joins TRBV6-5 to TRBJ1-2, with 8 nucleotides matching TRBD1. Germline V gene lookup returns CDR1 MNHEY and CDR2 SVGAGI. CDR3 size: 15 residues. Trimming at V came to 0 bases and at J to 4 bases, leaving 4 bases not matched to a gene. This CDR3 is CASSYSTGVAYGYTF. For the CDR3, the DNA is TGTGCCAGCAGTTACTCGACAGGGGTGGCCTATGGCTACACCTTC.

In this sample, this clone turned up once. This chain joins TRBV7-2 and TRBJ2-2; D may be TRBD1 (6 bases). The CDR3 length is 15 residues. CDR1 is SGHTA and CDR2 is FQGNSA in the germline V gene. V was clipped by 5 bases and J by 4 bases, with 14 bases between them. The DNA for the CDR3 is TGTGCCAGCAGCCATTACCAGGGGATCACCGGGGAGCTGTTTTTT. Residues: CASSHYQGITGELFF.